Given below is one T cell receptor (beta chain) in context. Its specificity is not known. This CDR3 contains 14 residues. V lost 7 bases to trimming and J lost 6 bases; unmatched junction nucleotides: 9. Germline V CDR1 and CDR2: SGDLS, YYNGEE. Data came from immunoSEQ multiplex PCR; TCRdb stores just in-frame clones and leaves some out. Of approximately 71,000 clones listed, 65% to 85% are singletons. The source of the sample is a study of OX40 agonist ivuxolimab in advanced cancers. The overall study: Treatment of patients was with ivuxolimab, an agonistic anti-OX40 (CD134) antibody. Previous treatment with anti-PD-1, anti-PD-L1 or anti-CTLA-4 therapy was allowed; 40% had received some.

Study-level results: At 0.1 to 3.0 mg/kg and by week 6, clonal expansion occurred in CD4+ and CD8+ blood T cells. Some of the lowest clonal expansion was seen in partial responders at 0.1-3.0 mg/kg.

The specimen was CD4+ or CD8+ T cells sorted from blood, collected in a trial of the OX40 agonist ivuxolimab. The chain employs TRBV9 and TRBJ2-7; 11 bases line up with TRBD1. The sequence was collected from an adult with an advanced solid tumor such as melanoma, head and neck, liver or kidney cancer. CDR3 sequence reads: CASPLDRGRFEQYF. The CDR3 region has the DNA TGTGCCAGCCCCCTGGACAGGGGGCGCTTCGAGCAGTACTTC.